The 17 T cell receptor beta chains given below trace back to one sample, sequenced in a study of cytomegalovirus exposure and HLA in healthy donors. Only in-frame clones appear in the TCRdb table, and some are missing; sequencing was by immunoSEQ multiplex PCR. The sample yields about 130,000 clones, 70% to 85% seen once. The sequenced sample was PBMCs. The receptors were sampled from a man aged 25-45 years in good health and CMV-seropositive.

The gene calls are TRBV5-4 and TRBJ1-3; D ambiguous. Germline loops: CDR1 SGHNT, CDR2 YYREEE (reference sequence). The CDR3 covers 14 residues. Trimming took 4 bases from V and 0 from J, leaving 8 bases between them. CDR3 in amino acids: CASSLAFSGNTIYF. CDR3 DNA sequence: TGTGCCAGCAGCCTAGCATTCTCTGGAAACACCATATATTTT.

The rearrangement uses TRBV2 and TRBJ1-2; D might be TRBD1 (6 bases). The CDR3 covers 13 residues. V lost 2 bases and J lost 5, with 9 bases in between. CDR1 is SNHLY, CDR2 FYNNEI, per germline. The CDR3 nucleotides are TGTGCCAGCAGTGAAAACAGGGAGTATGGCTACACCTTC. Translating it yields CASSENREYGYTF.

The chain couples TRBV4-2 to TRBJ2-1; 8 bases are shared with TRBD1. Germline values: CDR1 LGHNA, CDR2 YNFKEQ. Trimming took 4 bases from V and 1 from J; bases not matched to a gene: 3. The CDR3 sequence is 15 residues long. DNA of the CDR3: TGTGCCAGCAGCCCCGACAGGGGATCCTACAATGAGCAGTTCTTC. Translated: CASSPDRGSYNEQFF.

The chain joins TRBV7-9 to TRBJ2-3; 7 bases are a match to TRBD2. Germline V gives CDR1 SEHNR, CDR2 FQNEAQ (reference sequence). This CDR3 spans 18 amino acids. J gave up 0 bases and V 4 bases, and 13 bases lay outside the gene matches. CDR3 region: CASSSWERREDSTDTQYF. The CDR3, as DNA: TGTGCCAGCAGCTCGTGGGAGCGACGGGAGGACAGCACAGATACGCAGTATTTT.

This chain links TRBV14 with TRBJ1-2, with 12 bases identical to TRBD1. The V gene end was trimmed by 4 bases and the J gene end by 7 bases; junction bases not matched to a gene: 7. Germline lookup yields CDR1 SGHDN and CDR2 FVKESK. The CDR3 spans 15 residues. In DNA, the CDR3 is TGTGCCAGCAGCCCCCGGGACAGGGGGCCAAGTGGCTACACCTTC. Translating gives CASSPRDRGPSGYTF.

V usage is TRBV19 and J usage is TRBJ2-1; tentative D call: TRBD1 (5 bases). Trimming shortened V by 4 bases and J by 6 bases, and 10 bases separated the two germline ends. Germline V gives CDR1 LNHDA, CDR2 SQIVND (reference sequence). The CDR3 consists of 13 residues. The CDR3 nucleotides are TGTGCCAGTAGTAAGGGGTACGTCAATGAGCAGTTCTTC. Translated: CASSKGYVNEQFF.

This chain uses TRBV7-2 with TRBJ1-2; weak D call: TRBD1 (5 bases). The germline V gene encodes CDR1 SGHTA and CDR2 FQGNSA. The CDR3 runs to 14 residues. V lost 5 bases to trimming and J lost 5 bases, with 15 bases between them. CDR3 bases: TGTGCCAGCAGCAGGAGGGGAGAGGGATATGGCTACACCTTC. Its protein is CASSRRGEGYGYTF. The variable domain in full, with the rest retrieved from reference TRBV7-2 and TRBJ1-2, is GAGVSQSPSNKVTEKGKDVELRCDPISGHTALYWYRQSLGQGLEFLIYFQGNSAPDKSGLPSDRFSAERTGGSVSTLTIQRTQQEDSAVYLCASSRRGEGYGYTFGSGTRLTVV.

The chain links TRBV5-4 to TRBJ2-7; 9 bases map to TRBD2. Germline V CDR1 and CDR2: SGHNT, YYREEE (reference sequence). CDR3 size: 16 residues. Germline trimming cut 4 bases from V and 3 bases from J; bases unmatched to any gene: 11. For the CDR3, the DNA is TGTGCCAGCAGCCCCGGGGTAGCGGGGGCTTACTACGAGCAGTACTTC. Amino acid sequence: CASSPGVAGAYYEQYF.

This clone has just one count. J is TRBJ2-2 and V is TRBV5-4; 8 bases map to TRBD1. Trimming removed 4 bases from V and 4 bases from J; junction bases left unmatched: 9. This CDR3 has 16 amino acids. The germline V gene has CDR1 SGHNT and CDR2 YYREEE (reference sequence). CDR3 residues: CASSMDRAIFTGELFF. The CDR3 bases are TGTGCCAGCAGCATGGACAGGGCAATCTTCACCGGGGAGCTGTTTTTT.

The rearrangement links TRBV5-4 to TRBJ1-2, with D unresolved. Germline V lookup: CDR1 SGHNT, CDR2 YYREEE (reference sequence). The CDR3 has 12 amino acids. V was trimmed by 7 bases and J by 7 bases, leaving 14 bases between them. CDR3 in amino acids: CASSEGQAGYTF. The CDR3 nucleotides are TGTGCCAGCTCTGAGGGTCAGGCTGGCTACACCTTC. Together with reference TRBV5-4 and TRBJ1-2, the CDR3 gives the full variable domain: ETGVTQSPTHLIKTRGQQVTLRCSSQSGHNTVSWYQQALGQGPQFIFQYYREEENGRGNFPPRFSGLQFPNYSSELNVNALELDDSALYLCASSEGQAGYTFGSGTRLTVV.

The chain uses TRBV7-9 and TRBJ2-1; possible D gene TRBD2, 6 bases. Germline CDR1 is SEHNR and CDR2 is FQNEAQ (reference sequence). The CDR3 extends over 13 amino acids. Trimming cost V 5 bases and J 6 bases, with 11 bases left between them. This chain's CDR3 is CASSGGKFNEQFF. The DNA of the CDR3 is TGTGCCAGCAGCGGGGGGAAATTCAATGAGCAGTTCTTC.

The V gene is TRBV7-2, the J gene TRBJ1-6; tentative D call: TRBD1 (5 bases). Trimming took off 0 bases at V and 10 bases at J, with 13 bases between the two ends. Germline-derived CDR1 and CDR2 are SGHTA and FQGNSA. The CDR3 runs to 15 residues. The CDR3 loop reads CASSLARGVGSPLHF. The CDR3 nucleotides read TGTGCCAGCAGCTTAGCAAGGGGTGTCGGATCACCCCTCCACTTT.

The V and J genes are TRBV7-3 and TRBJ2-1; 9 bases align to TRBD1. Looked up from germline, CDR1 is SGHTA and CDR2 is FQGTGA. After removal of 5 bases from V and 7 bases from J, the junction contained 9 bases not matched to a gene. This CDR3 region has 15 residues. CDR3: CASSPPGQGVNEQFF. For the CDR3, the DNA is TGTGCCAGCAGCCCGCCGGGACAGGGTGTGAATGAGCAGTTCTTC.

The chain joins TRBV7-8 to TRBJ1-5, with TRBD1 as a possible D gene (5 bases). The V end lost 5 bases, the J end lost 9 bases, and 20 bases lay between the germline ends. This CDR3 has 15 amino acids. CDR1 SGHVS and CDR2 FQNEAQ come from the germline V gene. The CDR3 DNA reads as TGTGCCAGCAGCCCATGGGGGGGACCCCAAGGGCCCCAGCATTTT. Its protein product is CASSPWGGPQGPQHF.

The chain has TRBV7-2 and TRBJ1-4; no definite D call. CDR3 length: 14 amino acids. V dropped 2 bases and J dropped 3 bases, with 7 bases sitting between them. From germline, CDR1 is SGHTA and CDR2 FQGNSA. The CDR3 DNA sequence: TGTGCCAGCAGCTTACCGGTGGCTAATGAAAAACTGTTTTTT. Residues: CASSLPVANEKLFF.

This chain links TRBV5-1 with TRBJ1-4; perhaps TRBD1 as D (5 bases). Germline CDR1 and CDR2: SGHRS and YFSETQ. The germline V and J ends were trimmed by 3 bases and 8 bases, with 11 bases remaining between them. There are 13 residues in the CDR3. The CDR3 DNA is TGCGCCAGCAGCTCTGGGGGAGGGGAAAAACTGTTTTTT. As protein: CASSSGGGEKLFF.

This clone was counted once. This chain uses TRBV9 with TRBJ2-1; no definite D call. Trimming stripped 0 bases from V and 3 bases from J, with 7 bases between. The CDR3 loop spans 14 amino acids. Germline V CDR1 and CDR2: SGDLS, YYNGEE. The CDR3 is CASSVELNYNEQFF. The DNA of the CDR3 is TGTGCCAGCAGCGTAGAACTAAACTACAATGAGCAGTTCTTC.